Listed here is a single T cell receptor beta chain. Its matching antigen is unknown. This CDR3 has 15 residues. Trimming left V 0 bases short and J 1 base short, with 10 bases between. Germline assignment: CDR1 SGHRS and CDR2 YFSETQ. These data are taken from a study of T cell responses to AZD1222 COVID-19 vaccine. The overall study: Pooled together were second doses at about 4 or about 12 weeks. Study results and caveats: Two AZD1222 doses significantly raised spike-specific TCR breadth and depth over controls. Every sample of the repertoires postdated the peak T cell response.

Here immunoSEQ multiplex PCR was the method, and the copy in TCRdb shows in-frame clones only, minus some. The top ten hold just over 3% of the sample, which has approximately 140,000 clones, roughly 90% seen once. Sequencing was performed on peripheral blood, taken on day 0 of AZD1222 vaccination. The rearrangement uses TRBV5-1 and TRBJ2-5; D assignment may be TRBD1 or TRBD2 (5 bases each). The clonotype originates from an adult in good health. As DNA, the CDR3 is TGCGCCAGCAGCTTGGTCCGGGACCTCCAAGAGACCCAGTACTTC. This gives the protein CASSLVRDLQETQYF.